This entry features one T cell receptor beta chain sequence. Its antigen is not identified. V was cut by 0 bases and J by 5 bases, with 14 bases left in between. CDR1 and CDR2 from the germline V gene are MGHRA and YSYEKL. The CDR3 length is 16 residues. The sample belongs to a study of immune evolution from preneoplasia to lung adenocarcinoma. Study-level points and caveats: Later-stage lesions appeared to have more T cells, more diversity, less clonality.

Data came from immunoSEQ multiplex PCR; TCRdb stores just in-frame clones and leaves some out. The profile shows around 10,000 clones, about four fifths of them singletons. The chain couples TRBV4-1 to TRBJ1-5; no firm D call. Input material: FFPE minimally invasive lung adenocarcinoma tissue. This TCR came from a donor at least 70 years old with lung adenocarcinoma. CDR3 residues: CASSQEVPGNYQPQHF. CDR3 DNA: TGCGCCAGCAGCCAAGAAGTGCCAGGCAATTATCAGCCCCAGCATTTT.